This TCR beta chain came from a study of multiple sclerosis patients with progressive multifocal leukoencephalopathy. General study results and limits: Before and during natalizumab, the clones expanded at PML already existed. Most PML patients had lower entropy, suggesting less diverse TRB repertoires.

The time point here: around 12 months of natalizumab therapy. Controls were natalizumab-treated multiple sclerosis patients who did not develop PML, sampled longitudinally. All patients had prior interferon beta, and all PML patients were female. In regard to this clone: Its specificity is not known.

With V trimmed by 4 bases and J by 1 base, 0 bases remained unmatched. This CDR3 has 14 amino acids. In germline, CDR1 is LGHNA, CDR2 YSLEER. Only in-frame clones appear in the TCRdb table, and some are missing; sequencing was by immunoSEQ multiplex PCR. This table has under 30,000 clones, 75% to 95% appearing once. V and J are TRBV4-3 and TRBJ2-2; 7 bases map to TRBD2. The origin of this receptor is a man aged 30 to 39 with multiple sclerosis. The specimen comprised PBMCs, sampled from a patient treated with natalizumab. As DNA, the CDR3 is TGCGCCAGCAGCCCGGGGGGGAACACCGGGGAGCTGTTTTTT. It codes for CASSPGGNTGELFF.